A selection of T cell receptor beta chains follows, all from one sample in a study of cytomegalovirus exposure and HLA in healthy donors. The repertoire was sequenced with immunoSEQ multiplex PCR; TCRdb's copy has only in-frame clones and lacks some. The table has roughly 250,000 clones, roughly 86% seen once. Sequenced material: PBMCs. These receptors came from a woman aged 25 to 39 in good health and CMV-seropositive. CDR3s leave out the opening cysteine and the closing phenylalanine or tryptophan.

J gene | V gene | CDR3 length | CDR3 protein
TRBJ2-3 | TRBV5-8 | 10 | ASSSQGYTQY
TRBJ2-7 | TRBV7-7 | 11 | ASSQGVRNEQY
TRBJ2-5 | TRBV25-1 | 12 | ASSATAGGETQY
TRBJ1-3 | TRBV11-3 | 11 | ASSLRSGNTIY
TRBJ2-1 | TRBV5-1 | 12 | ASRIAGRVDEQF
TRBJ2-5 | TRBV5-6 | 12 | ASSSMGQGETQY
TRBJ1-4 | TRBV11-2 | 13 | ASSLYGQGDEKLF
TRBJ2-1 | TRBV6-5 | 13 | ASSYPGLPRNEQF
TRBJ1-1 | TRBV10-3 | 9 | AISGQREAF
TRBJ1-1 | TRBV5-1 | 11 | ASSPDRDTEAF
TRBJ1-5 | TRBV11-2 | 13 | ASSLESGGNQPQH
TRBJ1-1 | TRBV30 | 11 | AWSEEGFTEAF
TRBJ2-5 | TRBV6-4 | 12 | ASSGGGDLPDRY
TRBJ2-1 | TRBV5-6 | 13 | ATSPHRTTYNEQF
TRBJ1-4 | TRBV27 | 14 | ASSLRVEGRDEKLF
TRBJ2-5 | TRBV6-5 | 12 | ASSRDRDQETQY